The 5 T cell receptor beta chains listed next were all sequenced from one sample in a study of T cell responses to AZD1222 COVID-19 vaccine. Some clones are missing from TCRdb's copy, which holds only in-frame ones; the method was immunoSEQ multiplex PCR. The data contain roughly 97,000 clones, approximately 86% of them singletons. The source was peripheral blood, collected 28 days after the second dose of the MenACWY control vaccine. Receptors originate from an adult who received the MenACWY meningococcal vaccine as a control.

The chain has TRBV19 and TRBJ2-7; D is tentatively TRBD1 or TRBD2 (6 bases each). Deletions cut 6 bases from V and 3 bases from J, with 18 bases between. The CDR3 consists of 15 residues. Germline lookup yields CDR1 LNHDA and CDR2 SQIVND (reference sequence). DNA of the CDR3: TGTGCCAGTAGCAGGGGAGGAGGGGGGTACTACGAGCAGTACTTC. Translated: CASSRGGGGYYEQYF.

The chain combines TRBV7-8 with TRBJ1-5, with D possibly being TRBD1 (6 bases). There are 13 residues in the CDR3. The germline V and J ends were trimmed by 5 bases and 4 bases, with 9 bases remaining between them. CDR1 and CDR2 from the germline V gene are SGHVS and FQNEAQ. CDR3 loop: CASSRTVNQPQHF. Here the CDR3 DNA reads TGTGCCAGCAGCCGGACAGTAAATCAGCCCCAGCATTTT.

In its sample, this clone was seen once. The V and J genes are TRBV19 and TRBJ1-2, with 7 bases lining up with TRBD1. The germline V gene encodes CDR1 LNHDA and CDR2 SQIVND (reference sequence). V gave up 1 base and J gave up 8 bases; unmatched junction bases: 4. The CDR3 length is 13 residues. The CDR3 coding sequence is TGTGCCAGTAGTATAGGGGGACAGCGAGGCTACACCTTC. This sequence encodes CASSIGGQRGYTF. The variable domain in full, with the rest retrieved from reference TRBV19 and TRBJ1-2, is DGGITQSPKYLFRKEGQNVTLSCEQNLNHDAMYWYRQDPGQGLRLIYYSQIVNDFQKGDIAEGYSVSREKKESFPLTVTSAQKNPTAFYLCASSIGGQRGYTFGSGTRLTVV.

The V call is TRBV7-3, the J call TRBJ1-6; TRBD1 matches at 7 bases. The CDR3 covers 16 residues. CDR1 and CDR2 (germline): SGHTA, FQGTGA. Losses at the gene ends were 5 bases for V and 9 bases for J; bases not matched to a gene: 13. The CDR3 sequence: CASSGLREGGSSPLHF. Here the CDR3 DNA reads TGTGCCAGCAGCGGTCTACGCGAAGGGGGCTCTTCACCCCTCCACTTT. Drawing the rest from reference TRBV7-3 and TRBJ1-6, the complete variable domain is GAGVSQTPSNKVTEKGKYVELRCDPISGHTALYWYRQSLGQGPEFLIYFQGTGAADDSGLPNDRFFAVRPEGSVSTLKIQRTERGDSAVYLCASSGLREGGSSPLHFGNGTRLTVT.

The chain employs TRBV23-1 and TRBJ2-3, with 8 positions matching TRBD1. TRBV23-1 is marked as an open reading frame, function uncertain. Germline trimming cut 3 bases from V and 2 bases from J; bases unmatched to any gene: 22. This CDR3 is built from 21 residues. The CDR3 is CASSHHGPNMLTGDDTDTQYF. In nucleotides, the CDR3 is TGCGCCAGCAGTCATCACGGGCCAAATATGCTGACAGGGGACGACACAGATACGCAGTATTTT.